This record covers a single TCR beta chain. Its antigen is still unknown. The PCR was carried out with 60 Vbeta primers and 13 Jbeta primers. Sequencing was performed with immunoSEQ multiplex PCR; in TCRdb, only in-frame clones are kept and a portion is missing. This table holds more than 150,000 clones, 77% found once. This CDR3 is 14 amino acids long. Deletions cut 6 bases from V and 10 bases from J, with 19 bases between. Germline V gene sequence: CDR1 MNHEY, CDR2 SVGAGI. The sample comes from a study of cytomegalovirus exposure and HLA in healthy donors. Study-wide results and caveats: As a later analysis showed, several of the most significant clusters appeared to be linked to common viral pathogens.

The sequenced material came from PBMCs. This chain links TRBV6-5 with TRBJ2-1; D might be TRBD2 (6 bases). The sequence came from a man between 18 and 29 years old in good health and CMV-seronegative. The CDR3 sequence: CASSRTPSVGEQFF. CDR3 DNA sequence: TGTGCCAGCAGCCGCACACCTAGCGTCGGGGAGCAGTTCTTC.